Each of the 10 T cell receptor beta chains below was sequenced from the same sample in a study of blood T cell repertoires in COVID-19. Sequencing was performed with immunoSEQ multiplex PCR; in TCRdb, only in-frame clones are kept and a portion is missing. The sample yields under 200,000 clones, 80% seen once. The sequenced sample was PBMCs or T cells enriched from blood (not recorded which). Receptors originate from a woman aged 55-70 years who had recovered from COVID-19.

This sequence joins TRBV20-1 and TRBJ1-2; the D is unclear. The CDR3 is 12 residues long. The germline gives CDR1 DFQATT, CDR2 SNEGSKA (reference sequence). Trimming cost V 3 bases and J 8 bases, with 13 bases left between them. The CDR3 nucleotides read TGCAGTGCTAGTAGCGGGGAGTGGGGCTACACCTTC. This codes for CSASSGEWGYTF.

The chain couples TRBV5-4 to TRBJ2-3, with TRBD2 matching 9 bases. V gave up 1 base and J gave up 6 bases; unmatched junction bases: 6. Germline V gene sequence: CDR1 SGHNT, CDR2 YYREEE (reference sequence). The CDR3 loop spans 15 amino acids. CDR3 region: CASSLLAGGEDTQYF. The CDR3 DNA reads as TGTGCCAGCAGCTTGCTGGCGGGGGGGGAGGATACGCAGTATTTT.

This clone was counted only a few times. V and J are TRBV7-3 and TRBJ1-6; 8 bases are shared with TRBD1. V shed 4 bases, J shed 10 bases, and the junction held 9 bases outside the gene matches. In germline, CDR1 is SGHTA, CDR2 FQGTGA. This CDR3 has 15 amino acids. CDR3 DNA: TGTGCCAGCAGCTCGATGGCAGGGGGCCACTCACCCCTCCACTTT. It yields the protein CASSSMAGGHSPLHF.

The J gene is TRBJ1-6, the V gene TRBV5-1; D possibly corresponds to TRBD1 (6 bases). Trimming stripped 1 base from V and 6 bases from J, with 8 bases between. CDR1 SGHRS and CDR2 YFSETQ come from the germline V gene. The CDR3 spans 14 residues. The CDR3 sequence is CASSLLDSNSPLHF. Here the CDR3 DNA reads TGCGCCAGCAGCTTGTTGGACAGTAATTCACCCCTCCACTTT. The variable domain in full, with the rest retrieved from reference TRBV5-1 and TRBJ1-6, is KAGVTQTPRYLIKTRGQQVTLSCSPISGHRSVSWYQQTPGQGLQFLFEYFSETQRNKGNFPGRFSGRQFSNSRSEMNVSTLELGDSALYLCASSLLDSNSPLHFGNGTRLTVT.

This clone was detected once. The chain combines TRBV18 with TRBJ1-1; 9 positions agree with TRBD1. This CDR3 has 16 residues. CDR1 and CDR2 (germline): KGHSH, LQKENI. With V trimmed by 0 bases and J by 1 base, 3 bases remained unmatched. The CDR3 nucleotides read TGTGCCAGCTCACCACCGGGACAGGGCTCGAACACTGAAGCTTTCTTT. Residues: CASSPPGQGSNTEAFF. The whole variable domain, filled in from reference TRBV18 and TRBJ1-1, reads NAGVMQNPRHLVRRRGQEARLRCSPMKGHSHVYWYRQLPEEGLKFMVYLQKENIIDESGMPKERFSAEFPKEGPSILRIQQVVRGDSAAYFCASSPPGQGSNTEAFFGQGTRLTVV.

The chain employs TRBV6-2 or TRBV6-3 and TRBJ2-1, with a possible D match to TRBD1 (6 bases). Between the trimmed V and J ends, which lost 3 bases and 10 bases, there was a span of 13 bases. This CDR3 is built from 13 residues. Germline-derived CDR1 and CDR2 are MNHEY and SVGEGT. For the CDR3, the DNA is TGTGCCAGCAGTTATCCGAGGACAGAAGAGCAGTTCTTC. Translating it yields CASSYPRTEEQFF.

The rearrangement uses TRBV9 and TRBJ1-5; D unclear. With 0 bases removed from V and 7 bases from J, the gap between germline ends came to 8 bases. This CDR3 contains 13 residues. Germline V gene lookup returns CDR1 SGDLS and CDR2 YYNGEE. Here the CDR3 DNA reads TGTGCCAGCAGCGTAGACATCTCCCAGCCCCAGCATTTT. This translates into CASSVDISQPQHF.

The chain has TRBV3-1 (or the pseudogene TRBV3-2) and TRBJ2-7; TRBD1 agrees at 10 bases. CDR1 is LGHDT, CDR2 YNNKEL, per germline (reference sequence). This CDR3 has 17 residues. Germline trimming cut 4 bases from V and 0 bases from J; bases unmatched to any gene: 9. As DNA, the CDR3 is TGTGCCAGCAGCCGGGACAGGGGCGTATCGAGCTCCTACGAGCAGTACTTC. Its protein product is CASSRDRGVSSSYEQYF.

This chain joins TRBV27 and TRBJ1-1; D ambiguous. Trimming pared 3 bases from V and 2 bases from J, leaving 7 bases between. The V gene's germline CDR1 is MNHEY and CDR2 SMNVEV (reference sequence). The CDR3 is 13 residues long. The CDR3: CASSFSVNTEAFF. As DNA, the CDR3 is TGTGCCAGCAGTTTTTCGGTAAACACTGAAGCTTTCTTT.

The chain employs TRBV7-3 and TRBJ2-3; TRBD2 matches at 13 bases. The CDR3 contains 14 residues. The germline V gene has CDR1 SGHTA and CDR2 FQGTGA. V gave up 5 bases and J gave up 7 bases; unmatched junction bases: 3. The CDR3 loop reads CASSPTSGGNTQYF. DNA for the CDR3: TGTGCCAGCAGCCCGACTAGCGGGGGGAATACGCAGTATTTT.